This TCR beta chain is drawn from a study of cytomegalovirus exposure and HLA in healthy donors. Study information: Previous work identified 90 million to 130 million unique TCR beta sequences from around 200 million T cells.

The sample holds a few counts of this clone. Its antigen is unknown. Study-wide results and limits: By a later analysis, the bulk of CMV-associated TCR beta chains appeared HLA-restricted.

The PCR was carried out with 60 Vbeta primers and 13 Jbeta primers. Produced via immunoSEQ multiplex PCR; TCRdb's table is partial and in-frame only. The sample comprises about 100,000 clones, roughly 69% of which are singletons, and less than 4.5% rests with the top ten. Trimming removed 1 base at V and 5 bases at J, with 8 bases between. The CDR3 has 13 residues. CDR1 and CDR2 (germline): ENHRY, SYGVKD. The chain recombines TRBV10-3 with TRBJ1-1; D unclear. The sample was PBMCs. This receptor was identified in a man in his thirties or forties in good health and CMV-seropositive. DNA for the CDR3: TGTGCCATCAGTGAGTTGCAGGCGACTGAAGCTTTCTTT. This encodes CAISELQATEAFF.